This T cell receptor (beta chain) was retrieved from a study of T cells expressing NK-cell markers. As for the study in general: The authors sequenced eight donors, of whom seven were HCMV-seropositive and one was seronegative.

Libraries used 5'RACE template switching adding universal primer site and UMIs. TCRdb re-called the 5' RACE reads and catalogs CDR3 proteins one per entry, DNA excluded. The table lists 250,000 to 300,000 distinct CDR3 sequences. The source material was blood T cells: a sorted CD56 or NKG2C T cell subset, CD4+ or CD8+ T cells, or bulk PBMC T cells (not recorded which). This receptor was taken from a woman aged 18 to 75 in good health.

The CDR3 is CASSQGVARYNEQFF. The J gene is TRBJ2-1, the V gene TRBV6-2 or TRBV6-3; TCRdb returns TRBD1, unconfirmable since there is no DNA. Germline CDR1 is MNHEY and CDR2 is SVGEGT. CDR3 length: 15 amino acids.